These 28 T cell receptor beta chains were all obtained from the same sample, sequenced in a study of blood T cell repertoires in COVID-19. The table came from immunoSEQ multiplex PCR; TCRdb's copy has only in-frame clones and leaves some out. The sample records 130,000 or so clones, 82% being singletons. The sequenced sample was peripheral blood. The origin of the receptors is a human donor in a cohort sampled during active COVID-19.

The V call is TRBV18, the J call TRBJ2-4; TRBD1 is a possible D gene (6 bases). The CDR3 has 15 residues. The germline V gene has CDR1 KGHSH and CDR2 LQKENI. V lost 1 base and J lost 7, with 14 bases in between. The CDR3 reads CASSPLQGSLNIQYF. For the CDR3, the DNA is TGTGCCAGCTCACCACTACAGGGAAGCTTGAACATTCAGTACTTC.

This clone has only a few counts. Written as DNA, the CDR3 is TGTGCCAGCGGTGGATTCGGGACAAATAGTCAGCCCCAGCATTTT. Its translation: CASGGFGTNSQPQHF. The chain combines TRBV2 with TRBJ1-5; possible D gene TRBD1, 6 bases. CDR3 length: 15 amino acids. The V gene lost 8 bases and the J gene lost 6 bases, with 20 bases spanning the gap. Germline CDR1 SNHLY, CDR2 FYNNEI. Drawing the rest from reference TRBV2 and TRBJ1-5, the complete variable domain is EPEVTQTPSHQVTQMGQEVILRCVPISNHLYFYWYRQILGQKVEFLVSFYNNEISEKSEIFDDQFSVERPDGSNFTLKIRSTKLEDSAMYFCASGGFGTNSQPQHFGDGTRLSIL.

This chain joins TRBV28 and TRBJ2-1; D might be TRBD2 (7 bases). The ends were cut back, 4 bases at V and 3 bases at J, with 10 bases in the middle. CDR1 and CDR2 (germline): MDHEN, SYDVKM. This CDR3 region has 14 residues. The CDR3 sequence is CASSSGGVYNEQFF. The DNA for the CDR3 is TGTGCCAGCAGTTCGGGGGGCGTCTACAATGAGCAGTTCTTC.

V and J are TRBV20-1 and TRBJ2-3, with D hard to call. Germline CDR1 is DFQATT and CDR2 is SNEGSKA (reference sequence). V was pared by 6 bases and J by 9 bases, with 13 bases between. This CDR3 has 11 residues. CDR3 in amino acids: CSATVGETQYF. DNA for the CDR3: TGCAGTGCGACGGTAGGAGAGACGCAGTATTTT.

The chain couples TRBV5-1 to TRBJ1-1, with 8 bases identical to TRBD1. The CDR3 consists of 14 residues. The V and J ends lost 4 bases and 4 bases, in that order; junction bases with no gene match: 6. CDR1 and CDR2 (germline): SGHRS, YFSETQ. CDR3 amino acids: CASSSGTGVTEAFF. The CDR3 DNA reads TGCGCCAGCAGCAGCGGGACAGGTGTCACTGAAGCTTTCTTT.

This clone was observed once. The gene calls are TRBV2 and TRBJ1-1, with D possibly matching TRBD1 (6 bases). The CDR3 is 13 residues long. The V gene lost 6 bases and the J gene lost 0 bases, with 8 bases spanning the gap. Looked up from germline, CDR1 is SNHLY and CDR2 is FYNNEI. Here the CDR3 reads CASRGTLNTEAFF. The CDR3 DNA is TGTGCCAGCAGGGGGACACTGAACACTGAAGCTTTCTTT. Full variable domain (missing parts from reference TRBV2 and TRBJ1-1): EPEVTQTPSHQVTQMGQEVILRCVPISNHLYFYWYRQILGQKVEFLVSFYNNEISEKSEIFDDQFSVERPDGSNFTLKIRSTKLEDSAMYFCASRGTLNTEAFFGQGTRLTVV.

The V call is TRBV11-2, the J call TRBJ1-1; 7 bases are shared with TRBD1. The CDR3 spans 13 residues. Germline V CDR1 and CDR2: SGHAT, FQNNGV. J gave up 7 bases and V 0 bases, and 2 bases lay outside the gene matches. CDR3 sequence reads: CASSLDRGIEAFF. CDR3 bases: TGTGCCAGCAGCTTAGACAGGGGGATTGAAGCTTTCTTT.

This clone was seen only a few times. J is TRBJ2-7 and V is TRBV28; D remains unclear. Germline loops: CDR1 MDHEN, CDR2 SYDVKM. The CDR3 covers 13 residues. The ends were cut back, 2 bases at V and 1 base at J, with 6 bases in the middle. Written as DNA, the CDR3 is TGTGCCAGCAGTTTACCCGGTTCCTACGAGCAGTACTTC. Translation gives CASSLPGSYEQYF.

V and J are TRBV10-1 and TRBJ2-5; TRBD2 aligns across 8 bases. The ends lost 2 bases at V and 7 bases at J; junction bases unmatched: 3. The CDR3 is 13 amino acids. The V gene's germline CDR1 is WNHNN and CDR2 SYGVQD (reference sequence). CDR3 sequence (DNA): TGCGCCAGCAGTGAGGTCCTAGCGGGGACCCAGTACTTC. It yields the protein CASSEVLAGTQYF.

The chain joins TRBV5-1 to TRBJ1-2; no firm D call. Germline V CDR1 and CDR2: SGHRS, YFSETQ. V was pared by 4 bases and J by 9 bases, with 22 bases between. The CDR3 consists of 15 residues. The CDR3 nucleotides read TGCGCCAGCAGCGAGACCCTCGGGGAGGGTTCTCGCTACACCTTC. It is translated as CASSETLGEGSRYTF.

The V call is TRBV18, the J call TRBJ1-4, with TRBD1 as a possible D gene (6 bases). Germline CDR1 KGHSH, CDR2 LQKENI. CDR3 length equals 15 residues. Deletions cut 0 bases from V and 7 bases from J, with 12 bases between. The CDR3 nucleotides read TGTGCCAGCTCACCACCGAACAGGGTGGGTGAAAAACTGTTTTTT. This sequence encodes CASSPPNRVGEKLFF. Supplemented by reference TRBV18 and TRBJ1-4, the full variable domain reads NAGVMQNPRHLVRRRGQEARLRCSPMKGHSHVYWYRQLPEEGLKFMVYLQKENIIDESGMPKERFSAEFPKEGPSILRIQQVVRGDSAAYFCASSPPNRVGEKLFFGSGTQLSVL.

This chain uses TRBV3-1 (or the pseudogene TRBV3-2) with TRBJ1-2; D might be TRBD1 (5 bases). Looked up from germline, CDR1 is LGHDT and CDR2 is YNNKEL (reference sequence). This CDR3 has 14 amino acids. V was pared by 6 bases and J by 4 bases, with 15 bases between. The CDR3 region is CASRPGHLSYGYTF. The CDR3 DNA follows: TGTGCCAGCAGACCTGGACATCTCAGCTATGGCTACACCTTC.

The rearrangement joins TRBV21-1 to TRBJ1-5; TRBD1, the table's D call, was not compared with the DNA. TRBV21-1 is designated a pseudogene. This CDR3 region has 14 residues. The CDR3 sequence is CASSKIDRDQPQHF. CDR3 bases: TGTGCCAGCAGCAAAATAGACAGGGATCAGCCCCAGCATTTT.

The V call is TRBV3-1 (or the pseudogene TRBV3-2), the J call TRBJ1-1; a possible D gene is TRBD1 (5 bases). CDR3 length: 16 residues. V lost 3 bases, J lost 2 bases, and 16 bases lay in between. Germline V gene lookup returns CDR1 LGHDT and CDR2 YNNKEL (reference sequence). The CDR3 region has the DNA TGTGCCAGCAGCCAGTTCGGGGGGGGGTCCAACACTGAAGCTTTCTTT. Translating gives CASSQFGGGSNTEAFF.

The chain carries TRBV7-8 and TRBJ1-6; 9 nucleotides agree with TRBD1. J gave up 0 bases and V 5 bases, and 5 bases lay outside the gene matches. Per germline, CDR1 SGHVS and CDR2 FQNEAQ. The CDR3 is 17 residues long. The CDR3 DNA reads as TGTGCCAGCAGCCCTGGACAGGGGCCCTCCTATAATTCACCCCTCCACTTT. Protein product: CASSPGQGPSYNSPLHF. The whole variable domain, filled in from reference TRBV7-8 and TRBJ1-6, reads GAGVSQSPRYKVAKRGQDVALRCDPISGHVSLFWYQQALGQGPEFLTYFQNEAQLDKSGLPSDRFFAERPEGSVSTLKIQRTQQEDSAVYLCASSPGQGPSYNSPLHFGNGTRLTVT.

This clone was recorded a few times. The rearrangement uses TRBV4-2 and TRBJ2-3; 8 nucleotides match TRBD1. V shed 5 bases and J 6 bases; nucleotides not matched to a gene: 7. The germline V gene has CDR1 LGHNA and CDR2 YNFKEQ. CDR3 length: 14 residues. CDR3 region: CASSYGQGADTQYF. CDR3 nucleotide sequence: TGTGCCAGCAGCTACGGACAGGGTGCGGATACGCAGTATTTT.

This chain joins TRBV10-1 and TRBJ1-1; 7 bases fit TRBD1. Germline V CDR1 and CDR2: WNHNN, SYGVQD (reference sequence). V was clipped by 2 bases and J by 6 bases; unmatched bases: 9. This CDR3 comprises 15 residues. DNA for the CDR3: TGCGCCAGCAGTGAGGCTACGACAGGGAAGCCTGAAGCTTTCTTT. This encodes CASSEATTGKPEAFF.

CDR3 nucleotides: TGCGCCAGCAGCTTGGTAACAGGGAACACTGAAGCTTTCTTT. It translates to CASSLVTGNTEAFF. This rearrangement joins TRBV5-1 to TRBJ1-1; possible D gene TRBD1, 5 bases. V was trimmed by 0 bases and J by 1 base, leaving 7 bases between them. The germline gives CDR1 SGHRS, CDR2 YFSETQ. The CDR3 contains 14 residues.

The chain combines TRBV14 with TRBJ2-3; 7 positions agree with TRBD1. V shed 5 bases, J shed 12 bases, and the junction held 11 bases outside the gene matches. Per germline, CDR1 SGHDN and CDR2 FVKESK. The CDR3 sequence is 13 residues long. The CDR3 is CASSKTRDSLQYF. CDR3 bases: TGTGCCAGCAGCAAGACCCGGGACAGTCTACAGTATTTT.

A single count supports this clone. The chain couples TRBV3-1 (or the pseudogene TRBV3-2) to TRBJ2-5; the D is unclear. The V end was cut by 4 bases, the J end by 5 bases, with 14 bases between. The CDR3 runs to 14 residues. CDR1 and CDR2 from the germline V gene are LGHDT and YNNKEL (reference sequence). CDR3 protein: CASSPPEIAETQYF. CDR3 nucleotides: TGTGCCAGCAGCCCGCCCGAGATAGCTGAGACCCAGTACTTC.

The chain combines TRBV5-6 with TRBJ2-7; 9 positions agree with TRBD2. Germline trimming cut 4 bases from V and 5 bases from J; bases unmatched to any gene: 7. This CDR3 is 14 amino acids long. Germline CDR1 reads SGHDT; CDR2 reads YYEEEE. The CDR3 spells CASSDAGGLDEQYF. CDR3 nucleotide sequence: TGTGCCAGCAGCGATGCGGGGGGGCTAGACGAGCAGTACTTC.

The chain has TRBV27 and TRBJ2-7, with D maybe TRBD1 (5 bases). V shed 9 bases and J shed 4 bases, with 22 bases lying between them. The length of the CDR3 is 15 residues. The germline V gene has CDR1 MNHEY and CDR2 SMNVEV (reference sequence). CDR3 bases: TGTGCCAGGGCCAAAGGGGCTCCCCATTCGTACGAGCAGTACTTC. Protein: CARAKGAPHSYEQYF.

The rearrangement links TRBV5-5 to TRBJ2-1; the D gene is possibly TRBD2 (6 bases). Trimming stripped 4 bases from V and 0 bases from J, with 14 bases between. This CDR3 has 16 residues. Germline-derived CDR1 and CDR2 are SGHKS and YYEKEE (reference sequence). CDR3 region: CASSTEEGSSYNEQFF. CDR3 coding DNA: TGTGCCAGCAGCACCGAGGAGGGGAGCTCCTACAATGAGCAGTTCTTC.

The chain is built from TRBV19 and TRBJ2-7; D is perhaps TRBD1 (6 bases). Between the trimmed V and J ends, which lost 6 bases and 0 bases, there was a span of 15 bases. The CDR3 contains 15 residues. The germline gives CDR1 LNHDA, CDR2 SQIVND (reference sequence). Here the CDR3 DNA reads TGTGCCAGTAGCCCCAGGGGACGGGGCTCCTACGAGCAGTACTTC. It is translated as CASSPRGRGSYEQYF.

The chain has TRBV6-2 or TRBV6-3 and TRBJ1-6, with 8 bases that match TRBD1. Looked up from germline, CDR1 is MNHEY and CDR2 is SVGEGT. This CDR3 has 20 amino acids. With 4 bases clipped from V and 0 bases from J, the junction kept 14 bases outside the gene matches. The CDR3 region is CASSFVAGQAISSYNSPLHF. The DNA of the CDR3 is TGTGCCAGCAGTTTCGTCGCGGGACAGGCGATTAGCTCCTATAATTCACCCCTCCACTTT.

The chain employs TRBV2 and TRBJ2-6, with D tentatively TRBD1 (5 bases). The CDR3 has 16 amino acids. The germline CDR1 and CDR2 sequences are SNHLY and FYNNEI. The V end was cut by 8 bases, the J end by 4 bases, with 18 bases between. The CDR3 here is CASGAGRASGANVLTF. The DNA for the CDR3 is TGTGCCAGCGGGGCAGGTCGCGCATCCGGGGCCAACGTCCTGACTTTC.

CDR3: CASSALGGTGTQGVTQYF. CDR3 coding DNA: TGTGCCAGCAGCGCATTAGGGGGGACAGGGACCCAGGGGGTTACGCAGTATTTT. V and J are TRBV7-6 and TRBJ2-3; 9 bases fit TRBD1. Germline V gene data show CDR1 as SGHVS and CDR2 as FNYEAQ. The CDR3 is 18 amino acids. V trimming: 5 bases; J trimming: 8 bases; junction bases outside the gene matches: 20.

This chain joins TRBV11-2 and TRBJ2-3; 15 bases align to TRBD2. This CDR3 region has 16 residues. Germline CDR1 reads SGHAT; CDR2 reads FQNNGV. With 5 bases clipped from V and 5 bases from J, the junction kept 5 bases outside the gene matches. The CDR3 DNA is TGTGCCAGCAGCGCGGGACTAGCGGGGGGTGGAGATACGCAGTATTTT. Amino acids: CASSAGLAGGGDTQYF. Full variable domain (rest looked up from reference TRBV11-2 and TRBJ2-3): EAGVAQSPRYKIIEKRQSVAFWCNPISGHATLYWYQQILGQGPKLLIQFQNNGVVDDSQLPKDRFSAERLKGVDSTLKIQPAKLEDSAVYLCASSAGLAGGGDTQYFGPGTRLTVL.